This T cell receptor (beta chain) was sequenced in a study of CD4 and CD8 cells across lung adenocarcinoma regions. One entry per CDR3 protein, called by TCRdb with MiXCR from the PCR reads. The sample contains roughly 20,000 distinct CDR3 sequences, 46% of which appear only once. Trimming at V came to 6 bases and at J to 8 bases, leaving 5 bases not matched to a gene. The CDR3 is 14 amino acids. Germline V gene lookup returns CDR1 MNHEY and CDR2 SVGEGT. The patients had localized lung adenocarcinoma, a non-small cell subtype. This clonotype was recorded at least ten times. This chain connects TRBV6-2 or TRBV6-3 to TRBJ2-2; 11 bases align to TRBD2. The source of this sequence is a male donor with lung adenocarcinoma. The CD4 and CD8 labels of this study may be unreliable. The specimen sequenced was CD4+ T cells from the margin of a lung tumor. The DNA for the CDR3 is TGTGCCAGCAGAGAACTAGCGGGAGCTGGGGAGCTGTTTTTT. Translation: CASRELAGAGELFF.